The present T cell receptor beta chain was sequenced within a study of blood T cell repertoires in COVID-19. At the level of the study: Donors in the United States, Italy and Spain gave samples during acute or convalescent COVID-19. Sources were T cells, B-cell-depleted T cells, or PBMCs; the material itself was cDNA or gDNA.

The germline V gene encodes CDR1 LGHNA and CDR2 YNFKEQ. The CDR3 has 17 amino acids. With V trimmed by 0 bases and J by 0 bases, 6 bases remained unmatched. Per the original data handling: Cell counts per sample came from amplifying reference gene primers. The data were produced by immunoSEQ multiplex PCR, yet TCRdb's version contains in-frame clones alone and is incomplete. D and trimming come from the DNA, and the V and J calls and clone size come from that table. Found here are 200,000 or so clones, around 84% of them singletons; the top ten hold approximately 3%. Sample: peripheral blood. The V gene is TRBV4-2, the J gene TRBJ2-7; 9 bases fit TRBD2. The TCR comes from a man aged 60 to 69 with acute or convalescent COVID-19. As DNA, the CDR3 is TGTGCCAGCAGCCAAGATCTAGCTAGCGGGGTCTCCTACGAGCAGTACTTC. This translates into CASSQDLASGVSYEQYF.